The 18 T cell receptor beta chains reported below all come from one sample, sequenced in a study of vaccination effects on CD4 cells after COVID-19. Before sequencing took place, the ViraFEST assay used viral peptide pools to expand antigen-specific CD4+ T cells. The culture ran for roughly ten days before CD4+ T cells were isolated. These receptors are not linked to any known antigen. Clones were sequenced by immunoSEQ multiplex PCR, and TCRdb holds only the in-frame ones, with some missing. This sample yields about 8,100 clones, of which roughly 74% are seen a single time; over 9.5% belongs to the top ten. Sequencing was performed on CD4+ T cells from PBMCs cultured with HCoV-229E spike peptides, taken before COVID-19 vaccination. The source of these receptors is a human donor who received a COVID-19 vaccine.

This clone was detected a few times. This chain connects TRBV5-1 to TRBJ1-4, with TRBD1 as a possible D gene (5 bases). The CDR3 has 16 amino acids. Trimming took off 4 bases at V and 0 bases at J, with 13 bases between the two ends. CDR1 is SGHRS, CDR2 YFSETQ, per germline. Here the CDR3 reads CASSTSGRATNEKLFF. The CDR3 DNA reads as TGCGCCAGCAGCACATCGGGCAGGGCAACTAATGAAAAACTGTTTTTT.

CDR3 amino acids: CASSFSAGELFF. In DNA form, the CDR3 reads TGTGCCAGCAGTTTTTCCGCCGGGGAGCTGTTTTTT. The chain links TRBV12-3 or TRBV12-4 to TRBJ2-2; no definite D call. The CDR3 has 12 residues. V dropped 3 bases and J dropped 6 bases, with 5 bases sitting between them.

The chain joins TRBV5-1 to TRBJ2-5; D uncertain. CDR3 length: 14 residues. Germline assignment: CDR1 SGHRS and CDR2 YFSETQ. The ends were cut back, 1 base at V and 1 base at J, with 8 bases in the middle. For the CDR3, the DNA is TGCGCCAGCAGCTTGCTGCCAGGCCAAGAGACCCAGTACTTC. It yields the protein CASSLLPGQETQYF.

The J gene is TRBJ2-7, the V gene TRBV2; 11 nucleotides agree with TRBD2. Losses at the gene ends were 0 bases for V and 5 bases for J; bases not matched to a gene: 12. CDR3 length: 18 residues. CDR1 SNHLY and CDR2 FYNNEI come from the germline V gene. CDR3: CASSEAELAGDLRDEQYF. The CDR3 nucleotides read TGTGCCAGCAGTGAAGCGGAACTAGCGGGGGACCTCAGGGACGAGCAGTACTTC.

The chain joins TRBV6-5 to TRBJ2-1, with D hard to call. Germline-derived CDR1 and CDR2 are MNHEY and SVGAGI. V shed 2 bases and J shed 6 bases, with 8 bases lying between them. This CDR3 region has 13 residues. The CDR3 protein is CASSYGLVNEQFF. CDR3 nucleotide sequence: TGTGCCAGCAGTTACGGGCTAGTCAATGAGCAGTTCTTC.

The chain joins TRBV11-2 to TRBJ2-7; no clear D gene. This CDR3 spans 14 amino acids. Per germline, CDR1 SGHAT and CDR2 FQNNGV. The V end was cut by 5 bases, the J end by 0 bases, with 11 bases between. The CDR3 is CASSRGAGSYEQYF. The CDR3, as DNA: TGTGCCAGCAGCAGAGGTGCAGGCTCCTACGAGCAGTACTTC. Full variable domain (remainder filled in from reference TRBV11-2 and TRBJ2-7): EAGVAQSPRYKIIEKRQSVAFWCNPISGHATLYWYQQILGQGPKLLIQFQNNGVVDDSQLPKDRFSAERLKGVDSTLKIQPAKLEDSAVYLCASSRGAGSYEQYFGPGTRLTVT.

The V and J genes are TRBV2 and TRBJ1-2, with a tentative D call TRBD1 (6 bases). The length of the CDR3 is 13 residues. CDR1 is SNHLY, CDR2 FYNNEI, per germline. Trimming took off 6 bases at V and 8 bases at J, with 16 bases between the two ends. CDR3 region: CASSSNRALGYTF. CDR3 nucleotides: TGTGCCAGCAGCTCCAACAGGGCACTGGGCTACACCTTC.

The chain links TRBV24-1 to TRBJ1-3; the D is unclear. CDR3 length: 16 amino acids. Germline V lookup: CDR1 KGHDR, CDR2 SFDVKD. Between the trimmed V and J ends, which lost 4 bases and 0 bases, there was a span of 12 bases. DNA for the CDR3: TGTGCCACCAGTGAGGGCAGTTCCTTCTCTGGAAACACCATATATTTT. This gives the protein CATSEGSSFSGNTIYF.

The sample holds a few counts of this clone. This chain uses TRBV7-9 with TRBJ2-5; D is possibly TRBD2 (5 bases). The CDR3 has 14 residues. The V end was cut by 1 base, the J end by 6 bases, with 12 bases between. In germline, CDR1 is SEHNR, CDR2 FQNEAQ (reference sequence). CDR3 in DNA: TGTGCCAGCAGCTTAGATCTCGGGGTGCAGACCCAGTACTTC. This sequence encodes CASSLDLGVQTQYF.

This rearrangement joins TRBV19 to TRBJ1-1, with D unclear. Germline V lookup: CDR1 LNHDA, CDR2 SQIVND (reference sequence). Trimming stripped 6 bases from V and 0 bases from J, with 5 bases between. The CDR3 sequence is 12 residues long. Here the CDR3 DNA reads TGTGCCAGTAGGCACATGAACACTGAAGCTTTCTTT. Its translation is CASRHMNTEAFF.

The rearrangement joins TRBV6-5 to TRBJ1-4, with 10 bases lining up with TRBD1. The CDR3 is 16 amino acids. Germline CDR1 MNHEY, CDR2 SVGAGI. Trimming took 2 bases from V and 8 from J; bases not matched to a gene: 8. The CDR3 loop reads CASSYRTGGGKEKLFF. The CDR3 region has the DNA TGTGCCAGCAGTTACCGGACAGGGGGGGGGAAAGAAAAACTGTTTTTT.

This sequence joins TRBV27 and TRBJ2-7; 10 nucleotides match TRBD2. After removal of 4 bases from V and 4 bases from J, the junction contained 7 bases not matched to a gene. The CDR3 is 15 residues long. The V gene's germline CDR1 is MNHEY and CDR2 SMNVEV (reference sequence). The CDR3 DNA follows: TGTGCCAGCAGTTCGCTAGCGGGAGTTATGTACGAGCAGTACTTC. Translated: CASSSLAGVMYEQYF.

V gene TRBV6-6 combines with J gene TRBJ1-2, with TRBD1 identical over 11 bases. J lost 4 bases, V lost 6 bases, and 7 bases had no gene match. CDR3 length: 15 amino acids. Germline V gene sequence: CDR1 MNHNY, CDR2 SVGAGI (reference sequence). The CDR3 region is CASRPGTGGLYGYTF. The CDR3 DNA is TGTGCCAGCAGACCCGGGACAGGGGGACTCTATGGCTACACCTTC.

CDR3 nucleotide sequence: TGCGCCAGCAGCCAAGAATGGGCGGAGACCCAGTACTTC. Protein sequence: CASSQEWAETQYF. V and J are TRBV4-1 and TRBJ2-5; no clear D gene. The CDR3 is 13 residues long. The V and J ends lost 0 bases and 5 bases respectively, with 7 bases between them. Per the germline V gene, CDR1 is MGHRA and CDR2 is YSYEKL.

In this sample, this clone turned up a few times. CDR3 sequence: CASGGNEQFF. The CDR3 DNA follows: TGTGCGAGCGGGGGAAACGAGCAGTTCTTC. V and J are TRBV2 and TRBJ2-1; TRBD2 matches 8 bases. Germline CDR1 reads SNHLY; CDR2 reads FYNNEI. The CDR3 is 10 amino acids.

In DNA form, the CDR3 reads TGTGCCAGCAGCCAAGGACAGGGGATAAGCACCGGGGAGCTGTTTTTT. Amino acid sequence: CASSQGQGISTGELFF. The V gene is TRBV13, the J gene TRBJ2-2; TRBD1 matches 9 bases. Germline loops: CDR1 PRHDT, CDR2 FYEKMQ (reference sequence). J gave up 4 bases and V 5 bases, and 8 bases lay outside the gene matches. The length of the CDR3 is 16 residues.

The chain has TRBV5-1 and TRBJ1-1; TRBD1 matches 7 bases. Per germline, CDR1 SGHRS and CDR2 YFSETQ. J was trimmed by 1 base and V by 3 bases; bases with no gene match: 6. The CDR3 has 15 residues. The CDR3, as DNA: TGCGCCAGCAGCTGGGCCGGGACAGCGAACACTGAAGCTTTCTTT. This sequence encodes CASSWAGTANTEAFF. Together with reference TRBV5-1 and TRBJ1-1, the CDR3 gives the full variable domain: KAGVTQTPRYLIKTRGQQVTLSCSPISGHRSVSWYQQTPGQGLQFLFEYFSETQRNKGNFPGRFSGRQFSNSRSEMNVSTLELGDSALYLCASSWAGTANTEAFFGQGTRLTVV.

The rearrangement uses TRBV5-1 and TRBJ1-2; D gene unclear. The V gene's germline CDR1 is SGHRS and CDR2 YFSETQ. Trimming removed 3 bases from V and 4 bases from J, with 25 bases in between. The CDR3 spans 18 residues. This CDR3 reads CASSSPTSGSVSRYGYTF. CDR3 coding DNA: TGCGCCAGCAGCTCGCCAACTAGTGGGTCGGTCTCCCGCTATGGCTACACCTTC.